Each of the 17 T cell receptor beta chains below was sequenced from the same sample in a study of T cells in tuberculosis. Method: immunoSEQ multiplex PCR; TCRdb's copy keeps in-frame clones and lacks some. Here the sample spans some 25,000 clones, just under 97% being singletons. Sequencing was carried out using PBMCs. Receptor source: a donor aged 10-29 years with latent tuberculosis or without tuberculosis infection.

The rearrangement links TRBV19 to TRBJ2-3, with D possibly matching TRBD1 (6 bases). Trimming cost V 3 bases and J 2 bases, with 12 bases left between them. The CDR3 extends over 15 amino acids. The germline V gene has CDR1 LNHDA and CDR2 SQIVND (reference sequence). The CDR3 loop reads CASSIRTAATDTQYF. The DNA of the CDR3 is TGTGCCAGTAGTATTCGGACAGCCGCCACAGATACGCAGTATTTT.

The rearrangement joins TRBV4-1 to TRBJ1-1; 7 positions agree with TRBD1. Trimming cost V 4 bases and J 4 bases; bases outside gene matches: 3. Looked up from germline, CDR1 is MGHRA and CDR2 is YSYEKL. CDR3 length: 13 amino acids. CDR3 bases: TGCGCCAGCAGCCCTCCAGGGGGCACTGAAGCTTTCTTT. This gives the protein CASSPPGGTEAFF.

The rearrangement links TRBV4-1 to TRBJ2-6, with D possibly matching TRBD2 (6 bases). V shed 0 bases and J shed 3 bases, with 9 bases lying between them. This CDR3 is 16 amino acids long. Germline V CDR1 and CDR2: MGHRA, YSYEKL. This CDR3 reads CASSQDPGVGANVLTF. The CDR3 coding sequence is TGCGCCAGCAGCCAAGATCCGGGGGTTGGGGCCAACGTCCTGACTTTC.

The CDR3, as DNA: TGTGCCAGCTACACCCGGGACAGGGGGTCCTACGAGCAGTACTTC. Translation gives CASYTRDRGSYEQYF. V usage is TRBV2 and J usage is TRBJ2-7, with 11 nucleotides matching TRBD1. The CDR3 has 15 amino acids. J lost 1 base, V lost 8 bases, and 7 bases had no gene match. Per the germline V gene, CDR1 is SNHLY and CDR2 is FYNNEI.

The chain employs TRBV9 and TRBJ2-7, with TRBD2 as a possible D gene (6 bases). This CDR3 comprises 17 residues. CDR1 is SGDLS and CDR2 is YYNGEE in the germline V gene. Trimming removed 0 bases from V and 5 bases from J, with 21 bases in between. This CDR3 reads CASSVDVMTGVLNEQYF. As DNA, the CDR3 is TGTGCCAGCAGCGTAGACGTCATGACGGGGGTTCTGAACGAGCAGTACTTC. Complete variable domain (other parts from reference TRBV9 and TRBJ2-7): DSGVTQTPKHLITATGQRVTLRCSPRSGDLSVYWYQQSLDQGLQFLIQYYNGEERAKGNILERFSAQQFPDLHSELNLSSLELGDSALYFCASSVDVMTGVLNEQYFGPGTRLTVT.

In DNA form, the CDR3 reads TGTGCCAGCAGCTTACTCAACACCGGGGAGCTGTTTTTT. Its protein product is CASSLLNTGELFF. The chain recombines TRBV7-2 with TRBJ2-2; the D is unclear. The CDR3 is made up of 13 amino acids. Deletions cut 2 bases from V and 2 bases from J, with 3 bases between. CDR1 is SGHTA, CDR2 FQGNSA, per germline. Variable domain in full (rest from reference TRBV7-2 and TRBJ2-2): GAGVSQSPSNKVTEKGKDVELRCDPISGHTALYWYRQSLGQGLEFLIYFQGNSAPDKSGLPSDRFSAERTGGSVSTLTIQRTQQEDSAVYLCASSLLNTGELFFGEGSRLTVL.

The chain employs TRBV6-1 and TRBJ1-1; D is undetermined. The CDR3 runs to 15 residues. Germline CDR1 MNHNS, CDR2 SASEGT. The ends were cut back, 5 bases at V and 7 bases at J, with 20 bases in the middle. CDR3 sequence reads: CASSPREWNRIEAFF. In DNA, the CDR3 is TGTGCCAGCAGTCCTAGAGAGTGGAATAGGATTGAAGCTTTCTTT.

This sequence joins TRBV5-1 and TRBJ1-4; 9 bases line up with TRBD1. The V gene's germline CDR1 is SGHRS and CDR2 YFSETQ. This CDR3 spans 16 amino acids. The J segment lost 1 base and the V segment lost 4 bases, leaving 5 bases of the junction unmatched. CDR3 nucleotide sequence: TGCGCCAGCAGCAGCGACAGGGGGTTAACTAATGAAAAACTGTTTTTT. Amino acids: CASSSDRGLTNEKLFF. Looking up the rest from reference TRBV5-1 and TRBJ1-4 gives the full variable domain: KAGVTQTPRYLIKTRGQQVTLSCSPISGHRSVSWYQQTPGQGLQFLFEYFSETQRNKGNFPGRFSGRQFSNSRSEMNVSTLELGDSALYLCASSSDRGLTNEKLFFGSGTQLSVL.

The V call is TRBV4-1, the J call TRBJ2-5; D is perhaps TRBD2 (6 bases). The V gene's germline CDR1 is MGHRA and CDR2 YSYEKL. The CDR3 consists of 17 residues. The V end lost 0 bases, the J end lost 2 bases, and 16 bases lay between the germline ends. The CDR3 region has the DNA TGCGCCAGCAGCCAAGATACGTTGGGGGGTTTGCAAGAGACCCAGTACTTC. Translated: CASSQDTLGGLQETQYF.

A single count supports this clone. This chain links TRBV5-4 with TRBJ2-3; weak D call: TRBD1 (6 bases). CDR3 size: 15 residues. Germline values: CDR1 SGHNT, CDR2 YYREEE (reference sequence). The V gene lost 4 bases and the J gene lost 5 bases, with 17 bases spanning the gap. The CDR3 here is CASSVGQFLGDTQYF. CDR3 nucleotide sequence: TGTGCCAGCAGCGTTGGACAGTTTCTGGGAGATACGCAGTATTTT.

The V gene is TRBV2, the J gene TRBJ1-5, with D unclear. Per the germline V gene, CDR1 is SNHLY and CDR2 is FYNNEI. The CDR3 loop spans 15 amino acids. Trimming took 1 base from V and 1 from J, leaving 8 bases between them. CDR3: CASSEGQWSNQPQHF. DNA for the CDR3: TGTGCCAGCAGTGAAGGGCAGTGGAGCAATCAGCCCCAGCATTTT.

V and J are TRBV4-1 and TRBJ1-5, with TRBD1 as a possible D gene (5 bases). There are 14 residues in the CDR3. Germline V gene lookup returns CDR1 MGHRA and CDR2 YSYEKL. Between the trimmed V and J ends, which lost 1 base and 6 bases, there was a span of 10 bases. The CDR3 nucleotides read TGCGCCAGCAGCCAAGGACTGGGGGGTCAGCCCCAGCATTTT. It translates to CASSQGLGGQPQHF.

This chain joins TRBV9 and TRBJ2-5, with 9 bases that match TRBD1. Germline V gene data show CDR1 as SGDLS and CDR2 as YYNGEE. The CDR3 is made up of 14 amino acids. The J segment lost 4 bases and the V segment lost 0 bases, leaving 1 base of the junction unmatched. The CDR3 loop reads CASSVAGQGETQYF. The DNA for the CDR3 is TGTGCCAGCAGCGTAGCGGGACAGGGAGAGACCCAGTACTTC.

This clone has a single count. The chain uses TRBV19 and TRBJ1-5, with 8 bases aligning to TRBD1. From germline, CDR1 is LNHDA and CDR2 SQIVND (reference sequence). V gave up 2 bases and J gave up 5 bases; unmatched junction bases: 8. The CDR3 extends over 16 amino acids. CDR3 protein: CASSIYRAGGDQPQHF. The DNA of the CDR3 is TGTGCCAGTAGTATATATAGGGCAGGGGGCGATCAGCCCCAGCATTTT.

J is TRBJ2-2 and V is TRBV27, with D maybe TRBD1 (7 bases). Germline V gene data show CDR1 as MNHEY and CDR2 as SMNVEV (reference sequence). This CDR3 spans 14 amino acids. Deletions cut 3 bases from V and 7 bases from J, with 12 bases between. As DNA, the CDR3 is TGTGCCAGCAGTTTTGGAGGGGGCAGCGGGGAGCTGTTTTTT. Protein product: CASSFGGGSGELFF.

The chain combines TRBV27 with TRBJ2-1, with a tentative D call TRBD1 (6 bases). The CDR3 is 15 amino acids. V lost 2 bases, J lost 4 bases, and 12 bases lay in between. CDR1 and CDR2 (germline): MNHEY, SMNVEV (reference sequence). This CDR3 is CASSLTQGTYNEQFF. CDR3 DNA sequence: TGTGCCAGCAGTTTAACCCAGGGGACATACAATGAGCAGTTCTTC.

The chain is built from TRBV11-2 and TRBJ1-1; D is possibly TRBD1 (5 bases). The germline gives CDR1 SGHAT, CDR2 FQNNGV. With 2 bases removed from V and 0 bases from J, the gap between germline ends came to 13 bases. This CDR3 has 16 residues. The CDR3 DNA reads TGTGCCAGCAGCTTAACTTCAGGGAAAATGAACACTGAAGCTTTCTTT. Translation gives CASSLTSGKMNTEAFF.